This is a list of T cell receptor beta chains from one sample in a study of T cell repertoires in cytomegalovirus infection. Antigens for these TCRs are unknown. TCRdb redid the calling of the reads with MiXCR, one entry per CDR3 protein. The sample contains approximately 340,000 distinct CDR3 sequences, 29% of which appear only once. Sample: cultured PBMCs, taken from culture after CMV antigen stimulation. These receptors all stem from a human donor in good health (CMV status not recorded). Some clones in this sample may be carry-over from other donors' samples. The CDR3 runs from the conserved cysteine through the conserved F or W.

v_gene: TRBV6-5; j_gene: TRBJ2-6; CDR3aa: CASNRGAHSGANVLTF
v_gene: TRBV20-1; j_gene: TRBJ1-5; CDR3aa: CSAKGPDQPQHF
v_gene: TRBV6-6; j_gene: TRBJ2-7; CDR3aa: CASSASSLDLGVYEQYF
v_gene: TRBV5-1; j_gene: TRBJ2-7; CDR3aa: CASSPGGSSYEQYF
v_gene: TRBV5-1; j_gene: TRBJ1-1; CDR3aa: CASSDPPQAFF
v_gene: TRBV7-2; j_gene: TRBJ2-5; CDR3aa: CASSPGLAGHGRETQYF
v_gene: TRBV12-3/TRBV12-4; j_gene: TRBJ2-5; CDR3aa: CASSPTTGVQQETQYF
v_gene: TRBV11-2; j_gene: TRBJ1-3; CDR3aa: CASSLGITGNTIYF
v_gene: TRBV6-6; j_gene: TRBJ1-1; CDR3aa: CASKWGDTEAFF
v_gene: TRBV20-1; j_gene: TRBJ2-7; CDR3aa: CSARGRLDSGEQYF
v_gene: TRBV20-1; j_gene: TRBJ1-2; CDR3aa: CSATGQEGPYGYTF
v_gene: TRBV5-1; j_gene: TRBJ2-5; CDR3aa: CASSSSQGLAGVTQYF
v_gene: TRBV2; j_gene: TRBJ1-1; CDR3aa: CASSMDWDGLTEAFF
v_gene: TRBV7-9; j_gene: TRBJ1-2; CDR3aa: CASNPDTDSNYGYTF
v_gene: TRBV7-6; j_gene: TRBJ2-1; CDR3aa: CASSPGTSGNEQFF
v_gene: TRBV7-6; j_gene: TRBJ2-7; CDR3aa: CASSSRPSGRDYEQYF
v_gene: TRBV12-3/TRBV12-4; j_gene: TRBJ1-3; CDR3aa: CASSISKGATGNTIYF
v_gene: TRBV3-1; j_gene: TRBJ2-7; CDR3aa: CASSHKARGYEQYF
v_gene: TRBV18; j_gene: TRBJ1-5; CDR3aa: CASSTFRTGGDSNQPQHF
v_gene: TRBV7-2; j_gene: TRBJ2-3; CDR3aa: CASRTSVSSEGADTQYF
v_gene: TRBV19; j_gene: TRBJ2-7; CDR3aa: CASTPWGLAGVGSSYEQYF
v_gene: TRBV4-3; j_gene: TRBJ2-4; CDR3aa: CASSQDRETGGVWQYF
v_gene: TRBV5-6; j_gene: TRBJ2-1; CDR3aa: CASRWGLASNEQFF
v_gene: TRBV6-6; j_gene: TRBJ1-2; CDR3aa: CASSAKQGSGYTF
v_gene: TRBV7-8; j_gene: TRBJ1-3; CDR3aa: CASRGGRDSGNTIYF
v_gene: TRBV3-1; j_gene: TRBJ1-1; CDR3aa: CASSQWLLRTEAFF
v_gene: TRBV11-1; j_gene: TRBJ1-2; CDR3aa: CASSSTQGEWYGYTF
v_gene: TRBV10-3; j_gene: TRBJ2-5; CDR3aa: CATRGLAGLRMQETQYF
v_gene: TRBV7-9; j_gene: TRBJ1-5; CDR3aa: CASSLGRGAGQPQHF
v_gene: TRBV7-9; j_gene: TRBJ2-7; CDR3aa: CASRDTQLGTAASSYEQYF
v_gene: TRBV6-6; j_gene: TRBJ2-3; CDR3aa: CASSYSGGDTQYF
v_gene: TRBV28; j_gene: TRBJ2-5; CDR3aa: CASSSYPGAGMETQYF
v_gene: TRBV6-8; j_gene: TRBJ1-2; CDR3aa: CASSYGQGTYTF
v_gene: TRBV12-5; j_gene: TRBJ1-1; CDR3aa: CRPWGGGTEAFF
v_gene: TRBV19; j_gene: TRBJ1-1; CDR3aa: CASTDSMNTEAFF
v_gene: TRBV20-1; j_gene: TRBJ2-3; CDR3aa: CSARDQTSGRAPTDTQYF
v_gene: TRBV6-1; j_gene: TRBJ1-5; CDR3aa: CASSGGAQAANQPQHF